The T cell receptor (beta chain) described here comes from a study of cytomegalovirus exposure and HLA in healthy donors. With 3 bases removed from V and 4 bases from J, the gap between germline ends came to 12 bases. The CDR3 runs to 14 residues. Germline CDR1 LNHDA, CDR2 SQIVND (reference sequence). Both 60 Vbeta primers and 13 Jbeta primers went into the PCR. Libraries were prepared by immunoSEQ multiplex PCR; TCRdb keeps only in-frame clonotypes and omits some of them. Of hundreds of thousands of clones in the sample, approximately 84% were seen once. Study-wide findings and caveats: With later analysis, a missense DCLRE1C variant became linked to TCR beta V- and J-gene trimming. Immune exposure information comprised only CMV serostatus.

Comments on this clone: The target antigen is unknown.

The source is a woman aged 40 to 55 in good health and CMV-seronegative. This chain links TRBV19 with TRBJ1-1; no clear D. The sample taken for sequencing was PBMCs. CDR3: CASSIAGEGTEAFF. As DNA, the CDR3 is TGTGCCAGTAGTATTGCCGGGGAGGGCACTGAAGCTTTCTTT.